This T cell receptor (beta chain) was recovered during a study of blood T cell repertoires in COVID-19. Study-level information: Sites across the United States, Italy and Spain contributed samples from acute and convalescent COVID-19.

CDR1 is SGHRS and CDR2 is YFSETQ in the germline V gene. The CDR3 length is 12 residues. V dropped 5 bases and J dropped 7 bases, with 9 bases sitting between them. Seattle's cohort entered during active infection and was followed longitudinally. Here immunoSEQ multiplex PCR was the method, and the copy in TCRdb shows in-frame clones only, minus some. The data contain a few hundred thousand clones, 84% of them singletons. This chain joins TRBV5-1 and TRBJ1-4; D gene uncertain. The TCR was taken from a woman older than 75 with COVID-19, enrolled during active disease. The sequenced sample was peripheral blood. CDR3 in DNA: TGCGCCAGCAGTAACGAGGGTGAAAAACTGTTTTTT. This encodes CASSNEGEKLFF.